Listed below are T cell receptor beta chains from one sample, sequenced in a study of blood T cell repertoires in COVID-19. Produced via immunoSEQ multiplex PCR; TCRdb's table is partial and in-frame only. The sample holds about 250,000 clones; 70% to 85% are singletons and the top ten take about 10%. The sequenced sample was peripheral blood. The receptors were sampled from a man older than 75 with acute or convalescent COVID-19. Each CDR3 is given with its conserved first and last residue. D genes are given only for firm matches. Size tells how often a clone was seen (once, few, many) or the class of an expanded clone, and some rows leave it out.

v_gene	len	abundance	d_gene	j_gene	CDR3aa	CDR3nt
TRBV3-1/TRBV3-2	14	-	-	TRBJ1-5	CASSQGGGSQPQHF	TGTGCCAGCAGCCAAGGGGGGGGCAGTCAGCCCCAGCATTTT
TRBV7-9	15	-	TRBD2	TRBJ2-7	CASSPHSGGNYEQYF	TGTGCCAGCAGCCCGCATTCGGGGGGTAACTACGAGCAGTACTTC
TRBV5-4	15	-	TRBD2	TRBJ2-7	CASSSGTSVTHEQYF	TGTGCCAGCAGCTCGGGGACTAGCGTAACCCACGAGCAGTACTTC
TRBV14	15	few	-	TRBJ2-7	CASSPYRESVYEQYF	TGTGCCAGCAGCCCATACAGGGAATCGGTATACGAGCAGTACTTC
TRBV10-3	15	-	-	TRBJ2-1	CAITRQVGSYNEQFF	TGTGCCATCACTCGACAGGTAGGGTCCTACAATGAGCAGTTCTTC
TRBV4-2	17	once	TRBD1	TRBJ2-6	CASSQNRGTAGANVLTF	TGTGCCAGCAGCCAAAACAGGGGGACCGCTGGGGCCAACGTCCTGACTTTC
TRBV10-2	14	once	-	TRBJ1-2	CASSVQGGLGGYTF	TGCGCCAGCAGTGTTCAGGGAGGGTTGGGTGGCTACACCTTC
TRBV5-1	16	once	TRBD2	TRBJ2-2	CASSLGLAGGAGELFF	TGCGCCAGCAGCCTGGGACTAGCGGGAGGTGCCGGGGAGCTGTTTTTT
TRBV6-5	12	once	TRBD1	TRBJ1-2	CASSRGYYGYTF	TGTGCCAGCAGCAGGGGGTACTATGGCTACACCTTC
TRBV24-1	13	-	-	TRBJ2-3	CATRGTRRDTQYF	TGTGCCACCCGAGGAACTAGGAGAGATACGCAGTATTTT
TRBV19	15	-	-	TRBJ1-5	CASTDLQGSGQPQHF	TGTGCCAGTACCGATTTACAGGGCTCGGGTCAGCCCCAGCATTTT
TRBV5-6	15	-	-	TRBJ1-2	CASSYDTGINYGYTF	TGTGCCAGCAGCTACGACACCGGGATAAACTATGGCTACACCTTC
TRBV28	14	-	-	TRBJ2-1	CASSLRQGGNEQFF	TGTGCCAGCAGTTTGCGACAGGGAGGCAATGAGCAGTTCTTC
TRBV9	15	-	-	TRBJ1-3	CASSVTPGQMNTIYF	TGTGCCAGCAGCGTAACCCCGGGACAAATGAACACCATATATTTT
TRBV27	14	-	TRBD2	TRBJ2-1	CASRLAGGGNEQFF	TGTGCCAGCAGGCTAGCGGGGGGCGGGAATGAGCAGTTCTTC
TRBV27	14	-	-	TRBJ1-1	CASSLYRTYPEAFF	TGTGCCAGCAGTCTATACAGGACATATCCTGAAGCTTTCTTT
TRBV24-1	17	-	-	TRBJ2-2	CATSDLGQLGDTGELFF	TGTGCCACCAGTGACCTGGGGCAGCTGGGCGACACCGGGGAGCTGTTTTTT
TRBV11-2	12	-	TRBD1	TRBJ2-7	CASSPGQGAQYF	TGTGCCAGCAGCCCCGGACAGGGAGCCCAGTACTTC
TRBV19	16	once	TRBD1	TRBJ1-2	CASSMVTGVSSYGYTF	TGTGCCAGTAGTATGGTGACAGGGGTGTCGAGTTATGGCTACACCTTC
TRBV6-5	15	-	TRBD2	TRBJ2-1	CASSDGLAAYNEQFF	TGTGCCAGCAGCGACGGACTAGCGGCCTACAATGAGCAGTTCTTC
TRBV24-1	15	-	-	TRBJ1-1	CATSGNQGLDTEAFF	TGTGCCACCAGTGGCAACCAGGGTTTGGACACTGAAGCTTTCTTT
TRBV5-4	15	-	TRBD2	TRBJ2-3	CASSHEAGEGYTQYF	TGTGCCAGCAGCCACGAAGCGGGGGAGGGGTATACGCAGTATTTT
TRBV24-1	16	-	TRBD1	TRBJ1-2	CATSDATGPASLGYTF	TGTGCCACCAGTGATGCGACAGGGCCAGCTTCTTTAGGCTACACCTTC
TRBV12-3/TRBV12-4	13	-	TRBD1	TRBJ1-2	CASSLDRNYGYTF	TGTGCCAGCAGCTTGGACAGGAACTATGGCTACACCTTC
TRBV11-1	16	few	TRBD2	TRBJ2-2	CASSRLWGRAPGELFF	TGTGCCAGCAGCCGATTGTGGGGGAGGGCCCCCGGGGAGCTGTTTTTT
TRBV9	15	-	-	TRBJ1-6	CASSVGGDHNSPLHF	TGTGCCAGCAGCGTAGGGGGGGATCATAATTCACCCCTCCACTTT
TRBV10-3	15	once	TRBD1	TRBJ1-1	CAIRVPGQGPAEAFF	TGTGCCATCAGGGTCCCGGGACAGGGTCCCGCTGAAGCTTTCTTT
TRBV7-3	14	-	TRBD2	TRBJ2-1	CASSLSGTFNEQFF	TGTGCCAGCAGCCTTAGCGGGACCTTCAATGAGCAGTTCTTC
TRBV18	14	-	-	TRBJ1-1	CASSPLAASSEAFF	TGTGCCAGCTCACCACTCGCGGCCAGCTCTGAAGCTTTCTTT
TRBV28	14	-	-	TRBJ1-5	CASRKGGLDQPQHF	TGTGCCAGCCGTAAGGGGGGGCTTGATCAGCCCCAGCATTTT
TRBV28	14	-	TRBD1	TRBJ2-7	CASSLGQGKYEQYF	TGTGCCAGCAGTTTAGGACAGGGGAAGTACGAGCAGTACTTC